Shown below are 18 T cell receptor beta chains from a single sample sequenced in a study of T-cell memory formation after mild COVID-19. TCRdb re-analysed the 5' RACE reads in MiXCR, keeping a single row per CDR3 protein. This table has about 560,000 distinct CDR3 sequences, roughly a fifth appearing once. What was sequenced was PBMCs or a T cell subset sorted from them (not recorded which). The receptors were sampled from an adult woman who had mild COVID-19 (a few samples of this study predate the infection). Cell type and time point are not known.

This clonotype came up a few times. The rearrangement joins TRBV4-2 to TRBJ2-7; 7 bases fit TRBD1. Germline CDR1 is LGHNA and CDR2 is YNFKEQ. The CDR3 sequence is 16 residues long. V was pared by 0 bases and J by 0 bases, with 5 bases of the junction left unmatched. The CDR3 DNA follows: TGTGCCAGCAGCCAAGATCAAGGACAGGCCTCCTACGAGCAGTACTTC. This encodes CASSQDQGQASYEQYF.

Only a few counts were recorded for this clonotype. The chain has TRBV2 and TRBJ2-7; the D call may be TRBD1 or TRBD2 (6 bases each). The germline V gene encodes CDR1 SNHLY and CDR2 FYNNEI. V dropped 4 bases and J dropped 4 bases, with 14 bases sitting between them. The CDR3 loop spans 14 amino acids. The CDR3 spells CASSVTEGDYEQYF. CDR3 bases: TGTGCCAGCAGTGTAACGGAGGGGGATTACGAGCAGTACTTC.

The rearrangement links TRBV7-6 to TRBJ2-1; perhaps D is TRBD1 or TRBD2 (5 bases each). Germline CDR1 reads SGHVS; CDR2 reads FNYEAQ. This CDR3 comprises 14 residues. Trimming took 0 bases from V and 7 from J, leaving 10 bases between them. CDR3 coding DNA: TGTGCCAGCAGCTTAGCCGGGACCACGAATGAGCAGTTCTTC. It translates to CASSLAGTTNEQFF.

This rearrangement joins TRBV5-1 to TRBJ2-4; D not resolved. The CDR3 runs to 13 residues. Trimming shortened V by 2 bases and J by 10 bases, and 13 bases separated the two germline ends. CDR1 SGHRS and CDR2 YFSETQ come from the germline V gene. The CDR3: CASSFGSPPIQYF. CDR3 coding DNA: TGCGCCAGCAGCTTTGGCAGTCCTCCTATTCAGTACTTC.

The chain employs TRBV27 and TRBJ2-7, with TRBD1 identical over 9 bases. V shed 3 bases and J 5 bases; nucleotides not matched to a gene: 8. CDR1 is MNHEY, CDR2 SMNVEV, per germline (reference sequence). The CDR3 totals 15 residues. The CDR3 nucleotides are TGTGCCAGCAGTTTGGGGACAGGGAATATCCACGAGCAGTACTTC. Translated, it gives CASSLGTGNIHEQYF.

The chain is built from TRBV29-1 and TRBJ2-1; 9 bases fit TRBD2. V dropped 6 bases and J dropped 6; count of bases not matched to a gene: 3. This CDR3 region has 12 residues. CDR1 and CDR2 (germline): SQVTM, ANQGSEA. CDR3 in amino acids: CSVAAGGNEQFF. The CDR3 DNA reads as TGCAGCGTCGCAGCGGGGGGCAATGAGCAGTTCTTC.

This chain joins TRBV12-3 or TRBV12-4 and TRBJ1-1, with no clear D. There are 14 residues in the CDR3. Trimming cost V 5 bases and J 5 bases, with 15 bases left between them. CDR3 sequence reads: CASSPYPELTEAFF. The CDR3 DNA sequence: TGTGCCAGCAGTCCCTACCCAGAATTGACTGAAGCTTTCTTT.

This clonotype was detected a few times. The chain combines TRBV18 with TRBJ2-1; 12 nucleotides match TRBD2. The CDR3 loop spans 17 amino acids. J lost 8 bases, V lost 6 bases, and 14 bases had no gene match. Germline loops: CDR1 KGHSH, CDR2 LQKENI. CDR3: CASSTARALAGGHEQFF. The CDR3 DNA follows: TGTGCCAGCTCCACGGCACGGGCACTAGCGGGAGGACATGAGCAGTTCTTC.

In its sample, this clonotype was seen a few times. The V and J genes are TRBV5-1 and TRBJ2-7; D possibly matches TRBD1 or TRBD2 (5 bases each). Germline-derived CDR1 and CDR2 are SGHRS and YFSETQ. Trimming removed 4 bases at V and 5 bases at J, with 16 bases between. This CDR3 is built from 14 residues. The CDR3 here is CASSLWDRRDEQYF. Here the CDR3 DNA reads TGCGCCAGCAGCCTCTGGGACCGCAGGGACGAGCAGTACTTC.

This sequence joins TRBV29-1 and TRBJ2-7; no clear D. CDR1 is SQVTM, CDR2 ANQGSEA, per germline. CDR3 length: 10 residues. V gave up 7 bases and J gave up 6 bases, with 10 bases separating them. The CDR3 bases are TGCAGCGCCGGCGGTCTCGAGCAGTACTTC. Translation gives CSAGGLEQYF.

V and J are TRBV7-8 and TRBJ1-1, with D uncertain. V lost 1 base, J lost 8 bases, and 8 bases lay in between. Looked up from germline, CDR1 is SGHVS and CDR2 is FQNEAQ. The CDR3 extends over 12 amino acids. CDR3 nucleotides: TGTGCCAGCAGCTTAGGTTCCGGGGAAGCTTTCTTT. As protein: CASSLGSGEAFF.

This clonotype was observed a handful of times. The chain recombines TRBV7-2 with TRBJ2-7; D call uncertain. This CDR3 is built from 15 residues. Trimming took off 2 bases at V and 2 bases at J, with 13 bases between the two ends. Germline-derived CDR1 and CDR2 are SGHTA and FQGNSA. The CDR3 bases are TGTGCCAGCAGCTTATCACGCGACCCCACCTACGAGCAGTACTTC. It specifies CASSLSRDPTYEQYF.

V usage is TRBV7-9 and J usage is TRBJ2-1; the match to TRBD1 covers 8 bases. The CDR3 length is 20 residues. V shed 5 bases, J shed 0 bases, and the junction held 18 bases outside the gene matches. Germline CDR1 and CDR2: SEHNR and FQNEAQ (reference sequence). CDR3 protein: CASSPQVGQGALSSYNEQFF. Here the CDR3 DNA reads TGTGCCAGCAGCCCCCAAGTAGGGCAGGGGGCCTTAAGCTCCTACAATGAGCAGTTCTTC.

The gene calls are TRBV24-1 and TRBJ2-1, with 9 bases lining up with TRBD1. With 1 base clipped from V and 7 bases from J, the junction kept 7 bases outside the gene matches. CDR3 size: 16 residues. In germline, CDR1 is KGHDR, CDR2 SFDVKD. The CDR3 region is CATSDFGGDRGNEQFF. The CDR3 bases are TGTGCCACCAGTGATTTTGGGGGCGACAGGGGGAATGAGCAGTTCTTC.

This clonotype has a handful of counts. J is TRBJ2-7 and V is TRBV7-2, with 11 bases matching TRBD2. The CDR3 length is 18 residues. Trimming at V came to 1 base and at J to 1 base, leaving 9 bases not matched to a gene. Germline V gene sequence: CDR1 SGHTA, CDR2 FQGNSA. CDR3 loop: CASSLGGASGRPSYEQYF. The DNA for the CDR3 is TGTGCCAGCAGCTTAGGGGGGGCTAGCGGGAGGCCGTCCTACGAGCAGTACTTC.

This clonotype was counted between two and nine times. The chain combines TRBV12-3 or TRBV12-4 with TRBJ1-1; D is undetermined. The CDR3 consists of 13 residues. With 2 bases removed from V and 1 base from J, the gap between germline ends came to 5 bases. CDR3 DNA sequence: TGTGCCAGCAGTTTATCCCAGAACACTGAAGCTTTCTTT. This translates into CASSLSQNTEAFF.

This clonotype has only one observation. This chain uses TRBV2 with TRBJ2-1, with D possibly matching TRBD2 (6 bases). The CDR3 runs 15 residues. Trimming took off 3 bases at V and 7 bases at J, with 16 bases between the two ends. Germline V gene data show CDR1 as SNHLY and CDR2 as FYNNEI. CDR3 sequence: CASSDIAVELNEQFF. CDR3 bases: TGTGCCAGCAGTGACATAGCGGTCGAGTTGAATGAGCAGTTCTTC.

The chain carries TRBV19 and TRBJ2-7; D may be TRBD1 (7 bases). The length of the CDR3 is 14 residues. V was clipped by 4 bases and J by 3 bases, with 13 bases between them. CDR1 LNHDA and CDR2 SQIVND come from the germline V gene (reference sequence). In nucleotides, the CDR3 is TGTGCCAGTAGTACCGCAGGGGGGTACTACGAGCAGTACTTC. Protein: CASSTAGGYYEQYF.